This T cell receptor (beta chain) was identified during a study of PD-1 blockade in classical Hodgkin lymphoma (dated by TCRdb to about 2020). Notes on the research overall: Nivolumab dosing was 3 mg/kg intravenously every 2 weeks, continuing until either disease progression or unacceptable toxicity. To define a peripheral blood immune signature of response to PD-1 blockade in classical Hodgkin lymphoma, the study combined TCR beta sequencing with CyTOF.

The sample's time point label, decoded: cycle 2 day 1 (C2D1) of nivolumab. Every trial patient had relapsed following autologous stem cell transplantation, and prior brentuximab vedotin exposure was what differed among cohorts A, B and C. The trial cohort included 55 to 65 patients with relapsed/refractory classical Hodgkin lymphoma, and each patient had a best overall response of complete response, partial response or progressive disease. Single-agent nivolumab was administered to trial patients in the multi-cohort phase II CheckMate 205 trial. An independent review committee assessed best overall response using the 2007 International Working Group response criteria. PBMCs from the trial were collected at three points: immediately before nivolumab initiation (C1D1), and during therapy at cycle 2 day 1 and cycle 4 day 1. Peripheral blood was collected in 8 mL Vacutainer Cell Preparation Tubes, from which PBMCs were isolated by centrifugation and then cryopreserved.

Study-level results and caveats: Patients starting nivolumab less than 1 year after ASCT had lower diversity and were excluded from later analyses to avoid confounding by immune reconstitution. Baseline TCR diversity was reported to be lower in newly diagnosed patients than in healthy donors and to be lower still in relapsed/refractory patients. A significant rise by C4D1 was seen in CD4+ but not CD8+ TCR diversity (p=0.0027 vs p=0.16), with the rise being most apparent in complete responders (p=0.02). The study covered only a single clinical trial cohort, and the causes of the repertoire differences, possibly disease activity or prior therapy, were still not defined. Baseline diversity similar to that of newly diagnosed patients was observed in trial patients achieving complete response, whereas significantly lower diversity was observed in partial responders and progressors.

Remarks on this clone: No cognate antigen has been identified for it. Base qualities were left out, and no much larger clone turns up one base away.

The Qiagen DNeasy kit was used to extract genomic DNA both from unsorted PBMCs and from the negatively selected CD4+ and CD8+ fractions. TCR beta CDR3 regions were amplified by immunoSEQ multiplex PCR using primers annealing to V and J segments. A synthetic immune receptor repertoire was used to minimize amplification bias, and any residual bias was removed computationally once sequencing was done. In the original analysis: Custom Python scripts were used to quantify repertoire diversity as the Shannon entropy index. Unsorted, CD4+ and CD8+ repertoires were analyzed separately, except in combined analyses where CD4+ and CD8+ sequences were merged in silico. A clone counted as expanded when the clone's frequency after treatment rose at least 2-fold relative to C1D1, and clones undetected at baseline were given a pseudocount of 0.5. Clones with 0 or 1 copy at C1D1 were defined as singleton clones, while clones with 2 or more copies were defined as non-singleton clones. By matching protein sequences in sorted samples from the same patient, clones expanded in unsorted samples were annotated as CD4+, CD8+ or unknown. Diversity changes from C1D1 to C4D1 were tested in paired samples using Wilcoxon tests. This is the immuneACCESS table as TCRdb keeps it, with only in-frame sequences that have V and J called. A part of the clones is gone; compared with another copy, unresolved V genes explain less than half, and the rest is unexplained. The D gene and trimming were derived from the DNA, and the V and J assignments and clone size from that table. Here the sample has approximately 99,000 clones; 70% to 90% occur a single time. The ten largest account for 20% of the sample.

Specimen: peripheral blood mononuclear cells (PBMCs), collected before the second cycle of nivolumab. The origin of this receptor is a human donor with classical Hodgkin lymphoma.

The sequence in DNA is TGTGCCAGCAGTCTTGGACTAGCGGTTACGAACACCGGGGAGCTGTTTTTT. Its protein product is CASSLGLAVTNTGELFF. Recombination connected TRBV11-2 to TRBJ2-2; 10 central bases correspond to TRBD2. From V the trimming removes 6 bases and from J it removes 0 bases, while the gene matches leave 7 bases of the junction unaccounted for. Including cysteine and phenylalanine, the CDR3 has 17 amino acids. The retained sequence is limited to the CDR3, 51 bases, with the frame set at the first base. Taken from the germline V gene, the CDR1 and CDR2 loops are SGHAT and FQNNGV.